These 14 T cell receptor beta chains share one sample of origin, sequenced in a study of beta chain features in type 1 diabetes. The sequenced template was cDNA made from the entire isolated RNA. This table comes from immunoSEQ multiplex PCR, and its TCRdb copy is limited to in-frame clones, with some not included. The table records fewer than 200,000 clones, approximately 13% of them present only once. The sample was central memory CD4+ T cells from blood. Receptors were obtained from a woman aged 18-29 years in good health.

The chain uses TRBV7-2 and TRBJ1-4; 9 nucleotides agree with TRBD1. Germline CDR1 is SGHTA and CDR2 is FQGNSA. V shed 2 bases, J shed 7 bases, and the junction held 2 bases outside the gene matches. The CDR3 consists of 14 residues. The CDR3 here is CASSLNRGLEKLFF. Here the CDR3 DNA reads TGTGCCAGCAGCTTAAACAGGGGGCTTGAAAAACTGTTTTTT. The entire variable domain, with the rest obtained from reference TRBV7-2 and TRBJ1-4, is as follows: GAGVSQSPSNKVTEKGKDVELRCDPISGHTALYWYRQSLGQGLEFLIYFQGNSAPDKSGLPSDRFSAERTGGSVSTLTIQRTQQEDSAVYLCASSLNRGLEKLFFGSGTQLSVL.

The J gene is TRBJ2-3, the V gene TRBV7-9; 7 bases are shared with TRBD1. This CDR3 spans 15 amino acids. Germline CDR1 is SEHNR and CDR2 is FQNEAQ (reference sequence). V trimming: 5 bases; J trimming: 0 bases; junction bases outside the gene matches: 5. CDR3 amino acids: CASSPGTASTDTQYF. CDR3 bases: TGTGCCAGCAGCCCAGGGACAGCGAGCACAGATACGCAGTATTTT.

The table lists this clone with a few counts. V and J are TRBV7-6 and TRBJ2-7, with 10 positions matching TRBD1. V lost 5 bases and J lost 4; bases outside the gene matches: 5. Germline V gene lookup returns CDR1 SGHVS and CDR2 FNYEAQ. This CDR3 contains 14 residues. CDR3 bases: TGTGCCAGCAGCATCGACAGGGGGCCATACGAGCAGTACTTC. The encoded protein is CASSIDRGPYEQYF.

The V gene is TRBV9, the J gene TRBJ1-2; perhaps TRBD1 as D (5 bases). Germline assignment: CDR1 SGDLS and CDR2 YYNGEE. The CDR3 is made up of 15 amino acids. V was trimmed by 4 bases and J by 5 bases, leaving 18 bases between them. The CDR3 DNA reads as TGTGCCAGCAGCCGAAGGACAACAAAGGAGTATGGCTACACCTTC. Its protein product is CASSRRTTKEYGYTF.

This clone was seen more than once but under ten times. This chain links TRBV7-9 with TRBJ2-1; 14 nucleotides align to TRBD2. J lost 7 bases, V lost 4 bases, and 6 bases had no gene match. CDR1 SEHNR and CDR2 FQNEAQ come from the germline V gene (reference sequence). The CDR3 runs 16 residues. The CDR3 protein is CASSSGTSGSANEQFF. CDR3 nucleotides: TGTGCCAGCAGCTCAGGGACTAGCGGGAGCGCTAATGAGCAGTTCTTC.

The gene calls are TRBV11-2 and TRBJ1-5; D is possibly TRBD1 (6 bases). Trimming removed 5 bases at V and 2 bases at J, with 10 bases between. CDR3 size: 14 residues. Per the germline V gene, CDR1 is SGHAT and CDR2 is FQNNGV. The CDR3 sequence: CASSEQGGNQPQHF. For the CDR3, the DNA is TGTGCCAGCAGCGAACAGGGTGGCAATCAGCCCCAGCATTTT.

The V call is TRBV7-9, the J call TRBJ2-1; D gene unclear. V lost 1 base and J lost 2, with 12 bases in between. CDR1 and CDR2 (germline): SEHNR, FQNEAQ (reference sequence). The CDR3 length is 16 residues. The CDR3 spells CASSLDVGLTYNEQFF. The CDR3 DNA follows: TGTGCCAGCAGCTTAGATGTTGGGCTTACCTACAATGAGCAGTTCTTC.

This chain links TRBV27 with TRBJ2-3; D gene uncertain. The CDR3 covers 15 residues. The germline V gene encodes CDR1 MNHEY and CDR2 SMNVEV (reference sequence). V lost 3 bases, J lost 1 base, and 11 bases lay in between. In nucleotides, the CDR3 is TGTGCCAGCAGTTTCCGTAGTCCGGGCACAGATACGCAGTATTTT. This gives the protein CASSFRSPGTDTQYF.

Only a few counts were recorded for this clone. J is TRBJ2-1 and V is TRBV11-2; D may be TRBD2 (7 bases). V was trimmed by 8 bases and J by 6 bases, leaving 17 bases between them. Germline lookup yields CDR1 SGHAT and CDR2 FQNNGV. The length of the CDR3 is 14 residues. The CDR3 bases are TGTGCCAGCTTGAGGGGGAGGGAGGTCAATGAGCAGTTCTTC. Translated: CASLRGREVNEQFF.

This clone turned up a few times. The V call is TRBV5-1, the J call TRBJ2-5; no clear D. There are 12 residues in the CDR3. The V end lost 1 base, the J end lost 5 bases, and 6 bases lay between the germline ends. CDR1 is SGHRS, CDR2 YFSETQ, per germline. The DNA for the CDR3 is TGCGCCAGCAGCTTGAGCACGGAGACCCAGTACTTC. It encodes CASSLSTETQYF.

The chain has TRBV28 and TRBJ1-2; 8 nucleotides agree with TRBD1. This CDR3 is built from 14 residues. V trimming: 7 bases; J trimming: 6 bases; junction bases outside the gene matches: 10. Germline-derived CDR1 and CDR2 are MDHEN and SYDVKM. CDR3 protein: CASTFPDRDNGYTF. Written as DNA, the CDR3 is TGTGCCAGCACCTTTCCGGACAGGGACAATGGCTACACCTTC.

In DNA, the CDR3 is TGTGCCAGCTCACCCAGGGATGGCTACACCTTC. Its translation: CASSPRDGYTF. This chain links TRBV18 with TRBJ1-2; TRBD1 is a possible D gene (5 bases). This CDR3 is built from 11 residues. V lost 3 bases, J lost 6 bases, and 5 bases lay in between. Germline loops: CDR1 KGHSH, CDR2 LQKENI. The variable domain in full, with the rest retrieved from reference TRBV18 and TRBJ1-2, is NAGVMQNPRHLVRRRGQEARLRCSPMKGHSHVYWYRQLPEEGLKFMVYLQKENIIDESGMPKERFSAEFPKEGPSILRIQQVVRGDSAAYFCASSPRDGYTFGSGTRLTVV.

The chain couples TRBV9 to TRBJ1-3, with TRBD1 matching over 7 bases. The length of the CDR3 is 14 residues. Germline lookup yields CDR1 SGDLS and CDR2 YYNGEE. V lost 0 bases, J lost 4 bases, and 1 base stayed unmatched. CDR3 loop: CASSVEDRGNTIYF. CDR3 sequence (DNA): TGTGCCAGCAGCGTAGAGGACAGGGGAAACACCATATATTTT.

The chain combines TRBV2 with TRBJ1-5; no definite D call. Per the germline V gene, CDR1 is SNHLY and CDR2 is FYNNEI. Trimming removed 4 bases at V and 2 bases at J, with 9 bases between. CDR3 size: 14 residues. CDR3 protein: CASSAYPRNQPQHF. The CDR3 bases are TGTGCCAGCAGTGCCTACCCACGCAATCAGCCCCAGCATTTT. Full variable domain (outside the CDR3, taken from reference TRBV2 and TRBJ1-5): EPEVTQTPSHQVTQMGQEVILRCVPISNHLYFYWYRQILGQKVEFLVSFYNNEISEKSEIFDDQFSVERPDGSNFTLKIRSTKLEDSAMYFCASSAYPRNQPQHFGDGTRLSIL.